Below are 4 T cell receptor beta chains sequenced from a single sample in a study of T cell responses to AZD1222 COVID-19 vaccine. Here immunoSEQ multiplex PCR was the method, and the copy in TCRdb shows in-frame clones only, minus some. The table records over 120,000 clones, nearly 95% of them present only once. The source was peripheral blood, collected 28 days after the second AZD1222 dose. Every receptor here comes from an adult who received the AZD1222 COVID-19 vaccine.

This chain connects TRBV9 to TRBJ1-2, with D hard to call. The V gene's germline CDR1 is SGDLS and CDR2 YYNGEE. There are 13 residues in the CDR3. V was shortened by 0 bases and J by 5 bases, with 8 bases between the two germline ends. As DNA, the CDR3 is TGTGCCAGCAGCGTAGACGTGGGGTATGGCTACACCTTC. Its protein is CASSVDVGYGYTF.

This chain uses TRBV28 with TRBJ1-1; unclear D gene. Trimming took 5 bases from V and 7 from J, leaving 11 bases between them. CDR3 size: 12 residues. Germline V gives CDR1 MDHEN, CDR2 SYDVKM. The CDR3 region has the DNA TGTGCCAGCAGTGGGTATGGAATTGAAGCTTTCTTT. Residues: CASSGYGIEAFF.

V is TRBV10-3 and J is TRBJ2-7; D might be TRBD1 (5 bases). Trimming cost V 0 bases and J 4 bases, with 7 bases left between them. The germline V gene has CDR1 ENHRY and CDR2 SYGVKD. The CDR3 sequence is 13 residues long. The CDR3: CAISESGHYEQYF. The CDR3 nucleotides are TGTGCCATCAGTGAGTCAGGACATTACGAGCAGTACTTC.

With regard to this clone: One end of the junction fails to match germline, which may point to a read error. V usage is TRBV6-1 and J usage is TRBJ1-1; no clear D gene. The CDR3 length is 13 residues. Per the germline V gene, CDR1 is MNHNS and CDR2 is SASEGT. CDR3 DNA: TGTGCCAGCAGAGAAGGAATGAACACTGAAGCTTTCTTT. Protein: CASREGMNTEAFF.